These 24 T cell receptor beta chains share one sample of origin, sequenced in a study of OX40 agonist ivuxolimab in advanced cancers. Measured with immunoSEQ multiplex PCR; TCRdb has only the in-frame clones, and not every one. The table includes 48,000 or so clones, approximately 86% detected once. This specimen was CD4+ or CD8+ T cells sorted from blood, taken in a trial of the OX40 agonist ivuxolimab. Source of these receptors: an adult with an advanced solid tumor such as melanoma, head and neck, liver or kidney cancer.

This chain connects TRBV7-2 to TRBJ2-2; D may be TRBD1 (6 bases). The germline CDR1 and CDR2 sequences are SGHTA and FQGNSA. This CDR3 is 13 amino acids long. V lost 5 bases to trimming and J lost 6 bases, with 10 bases between them. In DNA, the CDR3 is TGTGCCAGCAGCGCCTACAGGGCCGGGGAGCTGTTTTTT. This codes for CASSAYRAGELFF.

DNA of the CDR3: TGTGCCAGCAGTCGGACTAGCGGGGGGGCCGGGGAGCAGTTCTTC. This sequence encodes CASSRTSGGAGEQFF. V and J are TRBV6-1 and TRBJ2-1; 15 nucleotides line up with TRBD2. Trimming at V came to 5 bases and at J to 10 bases, leaving 6 bases not matched to a gene. This CDR3 contains 15 residues. Germline V CDR1 and CDR2: MNHNS, SASEGT.

The chain has TRBV4-1 and TRBJ1-4; D not resolved. Trimming took off 0 bases at V and 4 bases at J, with 12 bases between the two ends. CDR3 size: 16 residues. The germline gives CDR1 MGHRA, CDR2 YSYEKL. CDR3 coding DNA: TGCGCCAGCAGCCAAGATTTTACGAGCCGTAATGAAAAACTGTTTTTT. Its translation is CASSQDFTSRNEKLFF.

The CDR3 coding sequence is TGTGCCAGCAGGACAATAACAGGGGGCAAGGTTGACGAGCAGTACTTC. Translating gives CASRTITGGKVDEQYF. The genes are TRBV2 and TRBJ2-7; TRBD1 matches 9 bases. The CDR3 has 16 residues. Germline-derived CDR1 and CDR2 are SNHLY and FYNNEI. Unmatched junction bases numbered 14, after V lost 6 bases and J lost 5 bases.

This rearrangement joins TRBV6-6 to TRBJ1-1; TRBD1 might be the D (5 bases). Between the trimmed V and J ends, which lost 5 bases and 10 bases, there was a span of 20 bases. Germline-derived CDR1 and CDR2 are MNHNY and SVGAGI (reference sequence). The CDR3 runs to 14 residues. The CDR3 region has the DNA TGTGCCAGCAGTAACCCCCCGGGACCCTCGAGAGCTTTCTTT. Translating gives CASSNPPGPSRAFF.

The V gene is TRBV5-6, the J gene TRBJ2-1; D remains unclear. Germline V gives CDR1 SGHDT, CDR2 YYEEEE. The CDR3 has 14 amino acids. V lost 0 bases and J lost 4, with 8 bases in between. The CDR3 loop is CASSLGQPYNEQFF. CDR3 bases: TGTGCCAGCAGCTTGGGGCAGCCATACAATGAGCAGTTCTTC.

This clone occurred once. The chain links TRBV2 to TRBJ2-1; D possibly corresponds to TRBD1 (6 bases). The CDR3 sequence is 12 residues long. V lost 4 bases to trimming and J lost 8 bases, with 9 bases between them. CDR1 is SNHLY, CDR2 FYNNEI, per germline. The CDR3 nucleotides are TGTGCCAGCAGTGCACAGGGCTATGAGCAGTTCTTC. Protein product: CASSAQGYEQFF. The complete variable domain, with remaining parts taken from reference TRBV2 and TRBJ2-1, reads EPEVTQTPSHQVTQMGQEVILRCVPISNHLYFYWYRQILGQKVEFLVSFYNNEISEKSEIFDDQFSVERPDGSNFTLKIRSTKLEDSAMYFCASSAQGYEQFFGPGTRLTVL.

This clone is a singleton in its sample. The V call is TRBV29-1, the J call TRBJ1-5, with 8 bases aligning to TRBD1. With V trimmed by 7 bases and J by 0 bases, 5 bases remained unmatched. Germline values: CDR1 SQVTM, CDR2 ANQGSEA. This CDR3 has 14 amino acids. This chain's CDR3 is CSEGDRYSNQPQHF. In DNA, the CDR3 is TGCAGCGAGGGGGACAGGTATAGCAATCAGCCCCAGCATTTT.

The genes are TRBV5-4 and TRBJ1-1; no clear D gene. Trimming pared 0 bases from V and 6 bases from J, leaving 12 bases between. The CDR3 is 14 residues long. CDR1 and CDR2 from the germline V gene are SGHNT and YYREEE (reference sequence). The CDR3 DNA follows: TGTGCCAGCAGCTTGGACACGGGAGTCCCTGAAGCTTTCTTT. Protein: CASSLDTGVPEAFF.

This clone appeared a few times. The chain uses TRBV28 and TRBJ1-1; 7 bases are a match to TRBD1. Losses at the gene ends were 6 bases for V and 1 base for J; bases not matched to a gene: 8. The CDR3 is made up of 15 amino acids. Germline V lookup: CDR1 MDHEN, CDR2 SYDVKM. The CDR3: CASSQPGQWNTEAFF. The CDR3 DNA is TGTGCCAGCAGCCAGCCGGGACAGTGGAACACTGAAGCTTTCTTT.

DNA of the CDR3: TGTGCCAGCAGCCAAGGGAGGTGGGGCAGCGGCTATGGCTACACCTTC. Its translation is CASSQGRWGSGYGYTF. The chain links TRBV14 to TRBJ1-2, with D possibly being TRBD1 (5 bases). The germline V gene encodes CDR1 SGHDN and CDR2 FVKESK. V lost 1 base and J 4 bases, leaving 16 bases between the germline ends. This CDR3 region has 16 residues.

The chain links TRBV5-6 to TRBJ2-1; TRBD2 matches 8 bases. This CDR3 contains 15 residues. V was clipped by 0 bases and J by 9 bases; unmatched bases: 8. Germline CDR1 SGHDT, CDR2 YYEEEE. CDR3 region: CASSLDGGVSGEQFF. Written as DNA, the CDR3 is TGTGCCAGCAGCTTGGACGGGGGGGTCTCTGGTGAGCAGTTCTTC.

The chain employs TRBV6-5 and TRBJ2-7; 9 bases match TRBD1. CDR1 and CDR2 from the germline V gene are MNHEY and SVGAGI. This CDR3 spans 14 amino acids. Trimming removed 2 bases from V and 2 bases from J; junction bases left unmatched: 1. DNA of the CDR3: TGTGCCAGCAGTTACGGGACAGGGACCTACGAGCAGTACTTC. Amino acids: CASSYGTGTYEQYF.

This CDR3 is CAWAGTVTYEQYF. The CDR3 coding sequence is TGTGCCTGGGCCGGGACGGTCACCTACGAGCAGTACTTC. This chain joins TRBV30 and TRBJ2-7; D possibly matches TRBD1 or TRBD2 (5 bases each). From germline, CDR1 is GTSNPN and CDR2 SVGIG (reference sequence). Trimming removed 5 bases from V and 2 bases from J, with 13 bases in between. This CDR3 region has 13 residues.

This chain joins TRBV29-1 and TRBJ1-1, with 9 bases identical to TRBD1. Looked up from germline, CDR1 is SQVTM and CDR2 is ANQGSEA. CDR3 length: 13 residues. The V and J ends lost 2 bases and 3 bases, in that order; junction bases with no gene match: 1. The CDR3 sequence: CSVERDRDTEAFF. CDR3 in DNA: TGCAGCGTTGAAAGGGACAGGGACACTGAAGCTTTCTTT. The whole variable domain, remainder taken from reference TRBV29-1 and TRBJ1-1, is SAVISQKPSRDICQRGTSLTIQCQVDSQVTMMFWYRQQPGQSLTLIATANQGSEATYESGFVIDKFPISRPNLTFSTLTVSNMSPEDSSIYLCSVERDRDTEAFFGQGTRLTVV.

Concerning this clone itself: A read error may produce the germline difference seen at one junction end. CDR3 residues: CASSVAPGQEPRF. The DNA for the CDR3 is TGTGCCAGCAGCGTAGCTCCGGGGCAGGAGCCCCGATTT. The gene calls are TRBV9 and TRBJ1-1; a possible D gene is TRBD1 (5 bases). The CDR3 length is 13 residues. Germline CDR1 is SGDLS and CDR2 is YYNGEE.

This sequence joins TRBV18 and TRBJ1-4; D is undetermined. The CDR3 consists of 16 residues. The germline V gene encodes CDR1 KGHSH and CDR2 LQKENI. V shed 6 bases and J shed 0 bases, with 14 bases lying between them. DNA of the CDR3: TGTGCCAGCTCCACCCAGGCCCCCTCAACTAATGAAAAACTGTTTTTT. It translates to CASSTQAPSTNEKLFF.

This rearrangement joins TRBV18 to TRBJ1-1; D is unclear. V lost 6 bases and J 1 base, leaving 15 bases between the germline ends. From germline, CDR1 is KGHSH and CDR2 LQKENI. The CDR3 runs to 15 residues. This chain's CDR3 is CASSPSGRPNTEAFF. The CDR3 DNA reads TGTGCCAGCTCCCCAAGTGGGAGGCCGAACACTGAAGCTTTCTTT.

The chain carries TRBV5-6 and TRBJ2-7; 9 bases agree with TRBD1. Germline assignment: CDR1 SGHDT and CDR2 YYEEEE. With 4 bases clipped from V and 1 base from J, the junction kept 6 bases outside the gene matches. This CDR3 has 15 residues. The CDR3 reads CASSHGTGLSYEQYF. DNA for the CDR3: TGTGCCAGCAGCCACGGGACAGGGTTATCCTACGAGCAGTACTTC.

V and J are TRBV5-1 and TRBJ1-4; tentatively, D is TRBD1 (5 bases). The CDR3 is 13 residues long. Trimming removed 0 bases at V and 8 bases at J, with 8 bases between. Germline CDR1 reads SGHRS; CDR2 reads YFSETQ. CDR3 protein: CASSLGREEKLFF. DNA for the CDR3: TGCGCCAGCAGCTTGGGCAGGGAAGAAAAACTGTTTTTT.

This clone was observed a single time. V is TRBV15 and J is TRBJ2-3; TRBD2 agrees at 8 bases. The CDR3 spans 16 residues. The junction had 7 bases not matched to a gene; V was cut back by 0 bases and J by 5 bases. CDR1 and CDR2 (germline): LNHNV, YYDKDF (reference sequence). CDR3 region: CATSRDPTGGVDTQYF. CDR3 in DNA: TGTGCCACCAGCAGAGATCCCACGGGGGGGGTAGATACGCAGTATTTT.

This chain connects TRBV6-1 to TRBJ2-3; 11 bases line up with TRBD2. V lost 9 bases, J lost 4 bases, and 3 bases stayed unmatched. Germline V CDR1 and CDR2: MNHNS, SASEGT. The CDR3 consists of 13 residues. The CDR3 DNA reads TGTGCCAGTAGCGGGGGGGCCGCAGATACGCAGTATTTT. Translating it yields CASSGGAADTQYF.

CDR3 region: CASSPQGVGEAFF. Here the CDR3 DNA reads TGTGCCAGCAGCCCACAGGGGGTCGGTGAAGCTTTCTTT. This chain links TRBV7-2 with TRBJ1-1, with 8 bases aligning to TRBD1. Trimming removed 5 bases from V and 7 bases from J; junction bases left unmatched: 6. The CDR3 runs to 13 residues. Germline CDR1 and CDR2: SGHTA and FQGNSA.

CDR3 loop: CASSVEVGRGELFF. Here the CDR3 DNA reads TGTGCCAGCAGCGTAGAGGTAGGGAGAGGGGAGCTGTTTTTT. The V gene is TRBV9, the J gene TRBJ2-2; tentatively, D is TRBD2 (5 bases). The CDR3 extends over 14 amino acids. With 0 bases removed from V and 8 bases from J, the gap between germline ends came to 11 bases. Germline V gene sequence: CDR1 SGDLS, CDR2 YYNGEE. The entire variable domain, with the rest obtained from reference TRBV9 and TRBJ2-2, is as follows: DSGVTQTPKHLITATGQRVTLRCSPRSGDLSVYWYQQSLDQGLQFLIQYYNGEERAKGNILERFSAQQFPDLHSELNLSSLELGDSALYFCASSVEVGRGELFFGEGSRLTVL.